Listed below are T cell receptor beta chains from one sample, sequenced in a study of CD8 T cells in ankylosing spondylitis. TCRdb used MiXCR to reprocess the 5' RACE reads, holding one entry per CDR3 protein. The sample contains some 400,000 distinct CDR3 sequences, 20% to 25% of which appear only once. Input material: blood, either unsorted or a sorted T cell fraction (not recorded which). Receptors were obtained from a male donor with ankylosing spondylitis. Both conserved end residues are part of each CDR3. A D gene is named only where the DNA matches it firmly. For some rows the clone size is stated as once, few or many, or as a class when expanded; others skip it.

V gene,J gene,D gene,CDR3 length,clone size,CDR3 protein,CDR3 DNA
TRBV28,TRBJ2-2,NA,14,few,CASTRLRNTGELFF,TGTGCCAGCACTAGGCTTCGGAACACCGGGGAGCTGTTTTTT
TRBV5-5,TRBJ2-3,NA,15,NA,CASSFSGPSTDTQYF,TGTGCCAGCAGCTTTAGCGGTCCTAGCACAGATACGCAGTATTTT
TRBV4-1,TRBJ2-2,TRBD2,15,few,CASSQGEREGRELFF,TGCGCCAGCAGCCAAGGAGAGCGGGAGGGCCGGGAGCTGTTTTTT
TRBV3-1,TRBJ1-2,TRBD1,14,NA,CASSRPGQNYGYTF,TGTGCCAGCAGCCGCCCGGGACAGAACTATGGCTACACCTTC
TRBV12-3/TRBV12-4,TRBJ1-5,NA,15,NA,CASSLRRDGNQPQHF,TGTGCCAGCAGTTTACGGAGGGATGGGAATCAGCCCCAGCATTTT
TRBV5-1,TRBJ2-2,TRBD1,16,many,CASSAATGANTGELFF,TGCGCCAGCAGCGCCGCGACAGGGGCGAACACCGGGGAGCTGTTTTTT
TRBV27,TRBJ1-1,NA,13,once,CASSTRLGSEAFF,TGTGCCAGCAGCACTAGGCTCGGATCTGAAGCTTTCTTT
TRBV20-1,TRBJ1-5,NA,13,NA,CSASNDPNQPQHF,TGCAGTGCTAGTAACGACCCAAATCAGCCCCAGCATTTT
TRBV12-3/TRBV12-4,TRBJ1-2,NA,12,NA,CASSSRGYGYTF,TGTGCCAGCAGTTCAAGGGGCTATGGCTACACCTTC
TRBV2,TRBJ2-1,TRBD2,14,NA,CASSDGLQGGEQFF,TGTGCCAGCAGTGATGGTCTCCAGGGAGGGGAGCAGTTCTTC
TRBV12-3/TRBV12-4,TRBJ1-3,NA,14,few,CASSSGLGGNTIYF,TGTGCCAGCAGTTCTGGTCTAGGAGGAAACACCATATATTTT
TRBV6-2/TRBV6-3,TRBJ2-7,NA,12,NA,CASRKAAYEQYF,TGTGCCAGCAGAAAAGCAGCCTACGAGCAGTACTTC
TRBV19,TRBJ2-1,TRBD2,15,NA,CASSALAGALNEQFF,TGTGCCAGTAGTGCACTAGCGGGGGCCTTGAATGAGCAGTTCTTC
TRBV27,TRBJ2-7,TRBD2,14,few,CASIKAGGPYEQYF,TGTGCCAGCATTAAAGCGGGAGGGCCCTACGAGCAGTACTTC
TRBV7-2,TRBJ1-3,TRBD1,14,NA,CASSFGGTGTGIHF,TGTGCCAGCAGCTTCGGCGGCACCGGGACAGGGATACATTTT
TRBV27,TRBJ2-1,NA,15,NA,CASNKAGVTDNEQFF,TGTGCCAGCAATAAGGCGGGCGTCACCGACAATGAGCAGTTCTTC
TRBV5-1,TRBJ1-2,NA,12,NA,CASSAEMEGYTF,TGCGCCAGCAGCGCTGAAATGGAAGGCTACACCTTC
TRBV12-5,TRBJ1-1,NA,13,few,CASGLRGTSEAFF,TGTGCTAGTGGTTTGCGGGGGACCTCTGAAGCTTTCTTT
TRBV14,TRBJ2-5,NA,17,NA,CASSQDRRREVVETQYF,TGTGCCAGCAGCCAAGACCGGAGGCGGGAAGTAGTGGAGACCCAGTACTTC
TRBV12-3/TRBV12-4,TRBJ1-4,TRBD1,15,few,CASRDRLATNEKLFF,TGTGCCAGCCGGGACAGACTAGCAACTAATGAAAAACTGTTTTTT
TRBV12-3/TRBV12-4,TRBJ2-7,TRBD2,15,few,CASRFSRERFSEQYF,TGTGCCAGCCGATTTTCGCGGGAGCGGTTCAGCGAGCAGTACTTC
TRBV20-1,TRBJ2-7,NA,13,NA,CSAGLDVLDEQYF,TGCAGTGCTGGGCTCGACGTGCTTGACGAGCAGTACTTC
TRBV2,TRBJ2-1,TRBD1,13,many,CASEGQALNEQFF,TGTGCCAGCGAGGGACAGGCCTTGAATGAGCAGTTCTTC
TRBV7-2,TRBJ1-2,NA,13,NA,CASSFRGSYGYTF,TGTGCCAGCAGCTTTAGGGGGAGTTATGGCTACACCTTC
TRBV2,TRBJ2-7,NA,15,NA,CASSERGAPPGEQYF,TGTGCCAGCAGTGAACGCGGAGCCCCGCCGGGGGAGCAGTACTTC
TRBV2,TRBJ2-7,TRBD2,17,few,CASSLGLAGGFSYEQYF,TGTGCCAGCAGTTTGGGACTAGCGGGAGGATTCTCCTACGAGCAGTACTTC
TRBV29-1,TRBJ2-5,TRBD2,15,NA,CSATGTSGSGETQYF,TGCAGCGCCACCGGGACTAGCGGGAGCGGGGAGACCCAGTACTTC
TRBV25-1,TRBJ1-2,NA,11,few,CASRVNYGYTF,TGTGCCAGCAGAGTGAACTATGGCTACACCTTC
TRBV27,TRBJ2-5,NA,13,NA,CASSLEPGVTQYF,TGTGCCAGCAGCCTGGAGCCGGGTGTGACCCAGTACTTC
TRBV6-1,TRBJ2-1,NA,16,few,CASNPKGPGPYNEQFF,TGTGCCAGCAACCCTAAGGGCCCGGGACCCTACAATGAGCAGTTCTTC
TRBV9,TRBJ2-3,NA,15,NA,CASSVVAEPTDTQYF,TGTGCCAGCAGCGTGGTAGCGGAACCCACAGATACGCAGTATTTT
TRBV20-1,TRBJ1-5,TRBD1,13,few,CSANRGQEQPQHF,TGCAGTGCTAATAGGGGGCAGGAGCAGCCCCAGCATTTT
TRBV18,TRBJ2-3,NA,15,NA,CASSPKQGITDTQYF,TGTGCCAGCTCACCAAAACAGGGCATAACAGATACGCAGTATTTT
TRBV6-1,TRBJ1-2,TRBD1,16,many,CASRIADRGAGYGYTF,TGTGCCAGCCGGATCGCCGACAGGGGCGCGGGCTATGGCTACACCTTC
TRBV12-3/TRBV12-4,TRBJ1-3,NA,15,NA,CASSPAGGGGNTIYF,TGTGCCAGCAGTCCTGCTGGGGGCGGCGGAAACACCATATATTTT
TRBV5-1,TRBJ2-7,TRBD2,15,few,CASSTLAGVTYEQYF,TGCGCCAGCAGCACCCTAGCGGGAGTGACGTACGAGCAGTACTTC
TRBV24-1,TRBJ2-5,NA,15,NA,CATSDLIAGKETQYF,TGTGCCACCAGTGATTTGATCGCAGGGAAAGAGACCCAGTACTTC
TRBV5-1,TRBJ2-3,NA,16,few,CASSTYQDISTDTQYF,TGCGCCAGCAGCACCTATCAGGATATTAGCACAGATACGCAGTATTTT
TRBV4-1,TRBJ2-1,TRBD1,15,NA,CASSADRGFYNEQFF,TGCGCCAGCAGCGCGGACAGGGGGTTTTACAATGAGCAGTTCTTC
TRBV6-1,TRBJ2-5,NA,16,many,CASRTHHSGNQETQYF,TGTGCCAGCAGAACCCACCATTCGGGTAACCAAGAGACCCAGTACTTC
TRBV12-5,TRBJ2-1,TRBD2,18,NA,CASGLVPFGGGSYNEQFF,TGTGCTAGTGGTTTGGTCCCCTTCGGCGGGGGCTCCTACAATGAGCAGTTCTTC
TRBV6-1,TRBJ2-1,TRBD2,15,few,CASSARLAGETEQFF,TGTGCCAGCAGTGCCCGACTAGCGGGAGAGACTGAGCAGTTCTTC
TRBV3-1,TRBJ2-3,NA,12,few,CASSQEVDTQYF,TGTGCCAGCAGCCAAGAGGTAGATACGCAGTATTTT
TRBV7-3,TRBJ2-1,TRBD1,15,NA,CASSLTYGQANEQFF,TGTGCCAGCAGCTTAACGTACGGACAGGCAAATGAGCAGTTCTTC
TRBV6-1,TRBJ1-5,NA,15,NA,CASSEQAGFHQPQHF,TGTGCCAGCAGTGAACAGGCAGGGTTCCATCAGCCCCAGCATTTT
TRBV6-6,TRBJ2-1,NA,11,many,CASSRYNEQFF,TGTGCCAGCAGTCGGTACAATGAGCAGTTCTTC
TRBV29-1,TRBJ2-7,NA,12,many,CSVERERYEQYF,TGCAGCGTTGAACGGGAGCGCTACGAGCAGTACTTC
TRBV28,TRBJ2-7,NA,13,NA,CASGPDKNYEQYF,TGTGCCAGCGGCCCCGACAAAAACTACGAGCAGTACTTC
TRBV6-5,TRBJ1-1,TRBD1,14,NA,CASSSAETGSVAFF,TGTGCCAGCAGTTCGGCGGAGACAGGGTCTGTAGCTTTCTTT
TRBV20-1,TRBJ1-1,NA,11,NA,CSALYQVEAFF,TGCAGTGCCCTCTACCAGGTTGAAGCTTTCTTT
TRBV14,TRBJ2-1,TRBD2,19,NA,CASSPIFGTSGTKYNEQFF,TGTGCCAGCAGCCCGATCTTTGGGACTAGCGGGACGAAGTACAATGAGCAGTTCTTC
TRBV4-2,TRBJ1-2,TRBD1,18,NA,CASSQDTGDIQLNYGYTF,TGTGCCAGCAGCCAAGATACAGGGGACATACAACTCAACTATGGCTACACCTTC
TRBV29-1,TRBJ2-2,TRBD1,15,many,CSVSRDRGTTGELFF,TGCAGCGTGAGCCGGGACAGGGGGACCACCGGGGAGCTGTTTTTT
TRBV5-1,TRBJ2-5,NA,14,NA,CASSSNTGQETQYF,TGCGCCAGCAGCAGTAATACAGGTCAAGAGACCCAGTACTTC
TRBV4-1,TRBJ1-6,TRBD1,17,NA,CASSQAYQGTVNSPLHF,TGCGCCAGCAGCCAAGCATACCAGGGGACAGTTAATTCACCCCTCCACTTT
TRBV18,TRBJ2-2,NA,16,few,CASSPRGHANTGELFF,TGTGCCAGCTCACCACGGGGGCACGCGAACACCGGGGAGCTGTTTTTT
TRBV4-1,TRBJ1-2,NA,15,NA,CASSQAYRTDYGYTF,TGCGCCAGCAGCCAAGCCTACAGGACAGACTATGGCTACACCTTC